The subject of this entry is one T cell receptor beta chain. The V and J ends lost 4 bases and 1 base respectively, with 7 bases between them. This CDR3 contains 13 residues. Germline V gene sequence: CDR1 SNHLY, CDR2 FYNNEI. This specimen comes from a study of Tregs in tolerant kidney transplant recipients. Only in-frame clones appear in the TCRdb table, and some are missing; sequencing was by immunoSEQ multiplex PCR. Here the sample spans about 69,000 clones, around 90% being singletons. Specimen: CD4+ T cells from blood, collected before the transplant. The TCR sequence derives from a human donor who received a combined kidney and bone marrow transplant. This sequence joins TRBV2 and TRBJ1-1; maybe TRBD1 (5 bases). The CDR3 bases are TGTGCCAGCAGTGGACAGCCGAACACTGAAGCTTTCTTT. Residues: CASSGQPNTEAFF.